This T cell receptor beta chain was found in a study of CD8 T cells in Susac syndrome. In this sample, this clonotype turned up a few times. When the RNA was reverse transcribed, random hexamers were used with an input of roughly 0.45 to 1 ug. Across 54 Vbeta and 13 Jbeta, TCR beta CDR3 was amplified with immunoSEQ multiplex PCR. Via MiXCR, TCRdb re-called the immunoSEQ multiplex PCR reads, giving one row per CDR3 protein. This table holds 150,000 to 200,000 distinct CDR3 sequences, roughly 94% found once. Deletions cut 1 base from V and 6 bases from J, with 17 bases between. Germline-derived CDR1 and CDR2 are SGHNT and YYREEE (reference sequence). The CDR3 is 16 residues long.

This TCR derives from a human donor in good health. Input material: CD4+ T cells from PBMCs. The V gene is TRBV5-4, the J gene TRBJ2-4; weak D call: TRBD1 (5 bases). The CDR3 here is CASSLWTPFQGNIQYF. The CDR3 region has the DNA TGTGCCAGCAGCTTGTGGACACCCTTTCAGGGAAACATTCAGTACTTC.